The 26 T cell receptor beta chains below come from one sample, sequenced in a study of T cell responses to AZD1222 COVID-19 vaccine. Clones were read by immunoSEQ multiplex PCR, and TCRdb kept only the in-frame ones, dropping some. The table includes about 97,000 clones, roughly 90% detected once. The sequencing here drew on peripheral blood, taken on day 0 of AZD1222 vaccination. The receptors come from an adult in good health.

This rearrangement joins TRBV10-2 to TRBJ2-5; tentatively, D is TRBD2 (6 bases). The CDR3 is 13 residues long. V dropped 6 bases and J dropped 5 bases, with 13 bases sitting between them. Per germline, CDR1 WSHSY and CDR2 SAAADI. CDR3 DNA: TGCGCCAGCAGCGGGGGTTCGGGGGAGACCCAGTACTTC. Protein product: CASSGGSGETQYF.

This rearrangement joins TRBV25-1 to TRBJ1-5; D ambiguous. Between the trimmed V and J ends, which lost 1 base and 7 bases, there was a span of 11 bases. This CDR3 comprises 14 residues. The germline V gene encodes CDR1 MGHDK and CDR2 SYGVNS. The DNA of the CDR3 is TGTGCCAGCAGTGAATTCGGGGAGGCACAGCCCCAGCATTTT. Protein product: CASSEFGEAQPQHF. The complete variable domain, with remaining parts taken from reference TRBV25-1 and TRBJ1-5, reads EADIYQTPRYLVIGTGKKITLECSQTMGHDKMYWYQQDPGMELHLIHYSYGVNSTEKGDLSSESTVSRIRTEHFPLTLESARPSHTSQYLCASSEFGEAQPQHFGDGTRLSIL.

The CDR3 region is CASSRVRGSDYGYTF. CDR3 nucleotide sequence: TGTGCCAGCAGCCGGGTGAGGGGTTCGGACTATGGCTACACCTTC. This rearrangement joins TRBV6-7 to TRBJ1-2; D might be TRBD1 (5 bases). TRBV6-7 is labeled an ORF, and its function is uncertain. V gave up 6 bases and J gave up 3 bases, with 17 bases separating them. The CDR3 consists of 15 residues.

This clone has just one count. This rearrangement joins TRBV27 to TRBJ1-1; the D is unclear. Germline loops: CDR1 MNHEY, CDR2 SMNVEV (reference sequence). The CDR3 extends over 13 amino acids. The V end lost 5 bases, the J end lost 1 base, and 8 bases lay between the germline ends. DNA for the CDR3: TGTGCCAGCAGTCTGCGACAGAACACTGAAGCTTTCTTT. Its protein is CASSLRQNTEAFF.

The chain uses TRBV20-1 and TRBJ1-2; TRBD1 agrees at 7 bases. This CDR3 spans 9 amino acids. The germline V gene encodes CDR1 DFQATT and CDR2 SNEGSKA (reference sequence). The CDR3 region is CAGGRGYTF. The CDR3 DNA is TGCGCAGGGGGTCGTGGCTACACCTTC.

The chain is built from TRBV11-3 and TRBJ2-3, with a weak D call TRBD2 (5 bases). This CDR3 has 14 amino acids. V lost 8 bases, J lost 5 bases, and 17 bases lay in between. Per germline, CDR1 SGHNT and CDR2 YENEEA. The CDR3 loop reads CASELSSGGDTQYF. The DNA of the CDR3 is TGTGCCAGCGAGCTTAGCAGCGGAGGAGATACGCAGTATTTT.

The CDR3 loop reads CASTGIGNTIYF. The CDR3 coding sequence is TGTGCCAGCACGGGGATTGGAAACACCATATATTTT. The V gene is TRBV2, the J gene TRBJ1-3, with D uncertain. V gave up 7 bases and J gave up 3 bases, with 7 bases separating them. CDR3 length: 12 amino acids. The germline V gene has CDR1 SNHLY and CDR2 FYNNEI.

This sequence joins TRBV9 and TRBJ2-7, with TRBD1 identical over 7 bases. Germline CDR1 reads SGDLS; CDR2 reads YYNGEE. After removal of 4 bases from V and 3 bases from J, the junction contained 7 bases not matched to a gene. The CDR3 sequence is 14 residues long. The CDR3 DNA reads as TGTGCCAGCAGCCTATCCGGGACAGACTACGAGCAGTACTTC. It yields the protein CASSLSGTDYEQYF.

The chain links TRBV4-3 to TRBJ2-7; D may be TRBD1 (6 bases). Per the germline V gene, CDR1 is LGHNA and CDR2 is YSLEER. Trimming took 1 base from V and 2 from J, leaving 12 bases between them. This CDR3 has 15 residues. The CDR3 sequence: CASSQVWTAAYEQYF. In DNA form, the CDR3 reads TGCGCCAGCAGCCAAGTGTGGACAGCTGCCTACGAGCAGTACTTC.

This sequence joins TRBV2 and TRBJ2-1; 11 nucleotides match TRBD2. This CDR3 has 14 amino acids. Trimming took 6 bases from V and 9 from J; bases not matched to a gene: 7. Germline CDR1 reads SNHLY; CDR2 reads FYNNEI. The CDR3 spells CASRLAGGRGEQFF. CDR3 bases: TGTGCCAGCAGATTAGCGGGGGGGCGCGGTGAGCAGTTCTTC.

This sequence joins TRBV10-1 and TRBJ1-2; a possible D gene is TRBD1 (5 bases). Germline CDR1 is WNHNN and CDR2 is SYGVQD (reference sequence). The V and J ends lost 2 bases and 4 bases respectively, with 8 bases between them. The CDR3 runs to 13 residues. This CDR3 is CASSEAGGYGYTF. CDR3 bases: TGCGCCAGCAGTGAGGCCGGGGGCTATGGCTACACCTTC.

The chain carries TRBV27 and TRBJ1-6, with a possible D match to TRBD1 (5 bases). Germline V gene sequence: CDR1 MNHEY, CDR2 SMNVEV (reference sequence). The V end was cut by 1 base, the J end by 4 bases, with 8 bases between. This CDR3 has 15 amino acids. CDR3 protein: CASSLFGGYNSPLHF. The CDR3 DNA reads as TGTGCCAGCAGTTTATTTGGGGGGTATAATTCACCCCTCCACTTT.

On this clone itself: At one boundary the junction diverges from the germline segment, which might be a read error. V gene TRBV7-2 combines with J gene TRBJ1-2, with a weak D call TRBD1 (5 bases). Germline values: CDR1 SGHTA, CDR2 FQGNSA. CDR3 length equals 15 residues. For the CDR3, the DNA is TGTGCCAGCAGCTTGCGGGGGGAAGCTAACTATGGCTATACCTTC. Translated: CASSLRGEANYGYTF.

The chain is built from TRBV24-1 and TRBJ2-1; TRBD1 is a possible D gene (5 bases). This CDR3 contains 13 residues. Deletions cut 11 bases from V and 5 bases from J, with 15 bases between. Germline V gene data show CDR1 as KGHDR and CDR2 as SFDVKD. The CDR3 nucleotides read TGTGCCAGCCAAAGGGGTGTGGACAATGAGCAGTTCTTC. This translates into CASQRGVDNEQFF.

The V and J genes are TRBV28 and TRBJ1-3, with 7 bases matching TRBD1. V shed 3 bases, J shed 2 bases, and the junction held 13 bases outside the gene matches. This CDR3 comprises 18 residues. Per the germline V gene, CDR1 is MDHEN and CDR2 is SYDVKM. CDR3 loop: CASSLIRPRDSPGNTIYF. CDR3 coding DNA: TGTGCCAGCAGTTTGATCCGTCCTCGGGACAGCCCTGGAAACACCATATATTTT. Full variable domain (rest looked up from reference TRBV28 and TRBJ1-3): DVKVTQSSRYLVKRTGEKVFLECVQDMDHENMFWYRQDPGLGLRLIYFSYDVKMKEKGDIPEGYSVSREKKERFSLILESASTNQTSMYLCASSLIRPRDSPGNTIYFGEGSWLTVV.

The rearrangement uses TRBV19 and TRBJ1-4; no clear D gene. Deletions cut 2 bases from V and 5 bases from J, with 9 bases between. The CDR3 is 14 amino acids. Germline lookup yields CDR1 LNHDA and CDR2 SQIVND (reference sequence). The CDR3, as DNA: TGTGCCAGTAGTATATCGACAAGAAATGAAAAACTGTTTTTT. Protein: CASSISTRNEKLFF.

This chain connects TRBV29-1 to TRBJ1-2, with D hard to call. This CDR3 spans 10 amino acids. Trimming pared 4 bases from V and 14 bases from J, leaving 14 bases between. Germline CDR1 is SQVTM and CDR2 is ANQGSEA. Written as DNA, the CDR3 is TGCAGCGTTGTCCAGGACCTCTATACCTTC. Translating it yields CSVVQDLYTF.

The rearrangement uses TRBV28 and TRBJ1-5; D not certain. CDR1 and CDR2 from the germline V gene are MDHEN and SYDVKM. The V and J ends lost 6 bases and 3 bases respectively, with 12 bases between them. The CDR3 has 14 residues. DNA of the CDR3: TGTGCCAGCAGGATCGGGAACCTCAATCAGCCCCAGCATTTT. Its protein product is CASRIGNLNQPQHF.

The J gene is TRBJ1-1, the V gene TRBV27; 9 bases are a match to TRBD1. There are 16 residues in the CDR3. J was trimmed by 5 bases and V by 5 bases; bases with no gene match: 12. Germline V gives CDR1 MNHEY, CDR2 SMNVEV (reference sequence). CDR3 residues: CASSPLTQGARTEAFF. The DNA for the CDR3 is TGTGCCAGCAGTCCCCTGACACAGGGGGCTCGAACTGAAGCTTTCTTT.

The CDR3, as DNA: TGTGCCAGCAGTACCTTCACCAGGGTACAGGAGACCCAGTACTTC. Translated: CASSTFTRVQETQYF. The chain carries TRBV28 and TRBJ2-5, with D tentatively TRBD1 (5 bases). V was cut by 5 bases and J by 5 bases, with 18 bases left in between. Germline lookup yields CDR1 MDHEN and CDR2 SYDVKM. This CDR3 has 15 residues.

This rearrangement joins TRBV7-6 to TRBJ1-4; TRBD1 matches 7 bases. There are 16 residues in the CDR3. The V gene's germline CDR1 is SGHVS and CDR2 FNYEAQ. V lost 5 bases to trimming and J lost 4 bases; unmatched junction nucleotides: 10. CDR3 residues: CASSQNHRGYNEKLFF. CDR3 DNA sequence: TGTGCCAGCAGCCAAAACCACAGGGGATATAATGAAAAACTGTTTTTT.

The chain couples TRBV28 to TRBJ2-7; D remains ambiguous. V lost 5 bases to trimming and J lost 0 bases, with 11 bases between them. There are 14 residues in the CDR3. Germline values: CDR1 MDHEN, CDR2 SYDVKM. The CDR3 DNA reads TGTGCCAGCAGTCCACCACAGAGCTCCTACGAGCAGTACTTC. Translated: CASSPPQSSYEQYF.

This clone was seen a single time. The chain links TRBV20-1 to TRBJ1-2; D is unresolved. This CDR3 is 10 amino acids long. V dropped 8 bases and J dropped 7 bases, with 11 bases sitting between them. Germline CDR1 reads DFQATT; CDR2 reads SNEGSKA (reference sequence). In nucleotides, the CDR3 is TGCAGTCCCCAGACGGCTGGCTACACCTTC. This codes for CSPQTAGYTF.

V is TRBV7-9 and J is TRBJ2-7; 11 bases align to TRBD1. The length of the CDR3 is 17 residues. V lost 2 bases and J lost 0; bases outside the gene matches: 6. Germline CDR1 and CDR2: SEHNR and FQNEAQ (reference sequence). The CDR3 sequence: CASSLPRTGGDSYEQYF. CDR3 DNA: TGTGCCAGCAGCTTACCGAGGACAGGGGGCGACTCCTACGAGCAGTACTTC.

V and J are TRBV15 and TRBJ1-4, with 9 positions matching TRBD1. This CDR3 region has 13 residues. After removal of 3 bases from V and 7 bases from J, the junction contained 0 bases not matched to a gene. Germline CDR1 reads LNHNV; CDR2 reads YYDKDF (reference sequence). The CDR3 DNA follows: TGTGCCACCAGCAGGGACAGGGGTGAAAAACTGTTTTTT. As protein: CATSRDRGEKLFF.

The genes are TRBV23-1 and TRBJ1-1; D uncertain. TRBV23-1 carries the ORF label, with uncertain function. V dropped 3 bases and J dropped 6 bases, with 23 bases sitting between them. The CDR3 contains 17 residues. The CDR3 DNA is TGCGCCAGCAGTCATGCCCCGCGCCACAGTGGAGGCCCTGAAGCTTTCTTT. Its protein product is CASSHAPRHSGGPEAFF.